The text below deals with one T cell receptor (beta chain). Profiling relied on immunoSEQ multiplex PCR, and the TCRdb table lists in-frame clones only, not all of them. This sample yields 300,000 to 450,000 clones, of which 89% are seen a single time; around 3% belongs to the top ten. Patients in Seattle were enrolled during active infection, then followed longitudinally. Deletions cut 6 bases from V and 1 base from J, with 14 bases between. The germline V gene has CDR1 MNHEY and CDR2 SVGAGI. The CDR3 sequence is 15 residues long. This sample stems from a study of blood T cell repertoires in COVID-19. Across the study: The United States, Italy and Spain supplied acute and convalescent COVID-19 samples.

J is TRBJ2-3 and V is TRBV6-5; D possibly corresponds to TRBD2 (5 bases). The receptor comes from a woman aged 30 to 39 with COVID-19, enrolled during active disease. Sequencing was carried out using peripheral blood. The CDR3 DNA sequence: TGTGCCAGCAGCCCCGGAGGCGCCCGCACAGATACGCAGTATTTT. Translation gives CASSPGGARTDTQYF.